Given below is one TCR beta chain in context. Its antigen remains unidentified. A single base separates this from a much larger clone, so it may be a read error. Samples came from axillary lymph nodes draining the breast cancer. These data belong to a study of breast tumors, draining lymph nodes, adjacent tissues. Study-level findings and limits: Tumor T cell lymph node origin was a supported hypothesis, not proven. Tumor repertoires ranked between lymph nodes and nontumor tissue in diversity, with V and J gene preferences. Tumor and nontumor repertoires were significantly more similar in luminal-like than in basal-like breast cancer. Data fit most tumor T cells coming from lymph node, expanding in tumor.

Trimming took 0 bases from V and 7 from J; bases not matched to a gene: 23. Germline V gene lookup returns CDR1 LGHNA and CDR2 YNFKEQ. The CDR3 contains 21 residues. TCRdb recomputed calls from the multiplex PCR reads with MiXCR, one row per CDR3 protein. The sample lists 160,000 or so distinct CDR3 sequences, about 34% seen once, with roughly 3.8% in the top ten. This TCR was sampled from a female donor with breast cancer. Some clones in this sample may be carry-over from other donors' samples. Sequencing was performed on axillary lymph node tissue. This chain uses TRBV4-2 with TRBJ2-1; 8 nucleotides match TRBD2. DNA for the CDR3: TGTGCCAGCAGCCAAGAAACGGGGGGGAGGAGGCGAATCTATCCGTTAAATGAGCAGTTCTTC. Amino acid sequence: CASSQETGGRRRIYPLNEQFF.